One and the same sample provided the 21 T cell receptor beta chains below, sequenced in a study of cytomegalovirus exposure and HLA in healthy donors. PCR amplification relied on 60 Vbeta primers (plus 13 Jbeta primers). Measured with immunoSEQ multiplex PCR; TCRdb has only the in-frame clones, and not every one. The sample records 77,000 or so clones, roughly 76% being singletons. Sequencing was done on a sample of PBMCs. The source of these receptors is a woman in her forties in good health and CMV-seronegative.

The CDR3 DNA reads TGTGCCAGCACAGCAGGGGGCATCAGCACCGGGGAGCTGTTTTTT. This codes for CASTAGGISTGELFF. The chain uses TRBV6-1 and TRBJ2-2, with TRBD1 matching 8 bases. Germline V lookup: CDR1 MNHNS, CDR2 SASEGT. The V segment lost 7 bases and the J segment 4 bases; nucleotides outside the gene matches: 8. CDR3 length equals 15 residues.

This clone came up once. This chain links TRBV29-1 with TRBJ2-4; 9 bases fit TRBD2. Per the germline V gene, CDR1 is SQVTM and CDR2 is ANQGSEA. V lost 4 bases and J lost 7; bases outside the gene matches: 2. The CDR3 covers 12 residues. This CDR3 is CSVVAGGNIQYF. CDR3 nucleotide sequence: TGCAGCGTTGTGGCGGGAGGGAACATTCAGTACTTC.

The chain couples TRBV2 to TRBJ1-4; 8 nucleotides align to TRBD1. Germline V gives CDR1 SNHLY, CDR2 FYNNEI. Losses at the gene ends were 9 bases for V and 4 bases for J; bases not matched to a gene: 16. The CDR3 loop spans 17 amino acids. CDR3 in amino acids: CASSGTGKKRDNEKLFF. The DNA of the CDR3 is TGTGCCAGTTCCGGGACAGGCAAAAAGAGGGATAATGAAAAACTGTTTTTT.

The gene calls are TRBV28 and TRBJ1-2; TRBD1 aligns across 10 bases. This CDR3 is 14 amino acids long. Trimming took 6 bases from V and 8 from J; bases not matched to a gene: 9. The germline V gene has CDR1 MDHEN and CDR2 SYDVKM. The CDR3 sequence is CASRESGTGAGYTF. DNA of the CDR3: TGTGCCAGCAGAGAAAGTGGGACAGGGGCCGGCTACACCTTC.

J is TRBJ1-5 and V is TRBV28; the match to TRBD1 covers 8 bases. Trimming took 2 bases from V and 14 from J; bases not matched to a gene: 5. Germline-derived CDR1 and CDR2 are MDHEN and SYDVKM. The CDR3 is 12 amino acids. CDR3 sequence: CASSLMRTGKHF. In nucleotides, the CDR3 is TGTGCCAGCAGTTTAATGAGGACAGGGAAGCATTTT.

CDR3 in DNA: TGTGCCAGCAGCTTGCTAGCGGGAATGAGGAATGAGCAGTTCTTC. Its translation: CASSLLAGMRNEQFF. The gene calls are TRBV7-3 and TRBJ2-1; 9 bases map to TRBD2. The CDR3 is 15 residues long. Germline V gene lookup returns CDR1 SGHTA and CDR2 FQGTGA. The V segment lost 3 bases and the J segment 7 bases; nucleotides outside the gene matches: 7. The variable domain in full, completed from reference TRBV7-3 and TRBJ2-1, reads GAGVSQTPSNKVTEKGKYVELRCDPISGHTALYWYRQSLGQGPEFLIYFQGTGAADDSGLPNDRFFAVRPEGSVSTLKIQRTERGDSAVYLCASSLLAGMRNEQFFGPGTRLTVL.

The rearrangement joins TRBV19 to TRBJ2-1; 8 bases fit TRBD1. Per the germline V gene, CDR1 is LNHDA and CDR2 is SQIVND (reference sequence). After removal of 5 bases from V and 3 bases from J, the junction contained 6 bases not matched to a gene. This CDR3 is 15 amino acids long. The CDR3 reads CASSPRTGLYNEQFF. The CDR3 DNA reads TGTGCCAGTAGTCCACGGACAGGGCTCTACAATGAGCAGTTCTTC.

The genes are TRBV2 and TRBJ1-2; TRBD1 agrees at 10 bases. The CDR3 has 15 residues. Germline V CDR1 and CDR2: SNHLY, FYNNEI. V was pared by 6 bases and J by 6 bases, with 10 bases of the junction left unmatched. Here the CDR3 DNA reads TGTGCCAGCAGGCTTAAGACAGGGGGCTTGGATGGCTACACCTTC. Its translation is CASRLKTGGLDGYTF.

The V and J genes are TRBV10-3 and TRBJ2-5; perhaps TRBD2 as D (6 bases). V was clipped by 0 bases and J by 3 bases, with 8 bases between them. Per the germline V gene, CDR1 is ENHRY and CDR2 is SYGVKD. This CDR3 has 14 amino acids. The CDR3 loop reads CAISESPGEETQYF. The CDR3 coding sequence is TGTGCCATCAGTGAGTCCCCGGGGGAAGAGACCCAGTACTTC.

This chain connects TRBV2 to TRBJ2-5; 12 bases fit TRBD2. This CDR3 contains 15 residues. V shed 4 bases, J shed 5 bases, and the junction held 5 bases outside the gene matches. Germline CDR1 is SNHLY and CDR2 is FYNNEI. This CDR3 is CASSALAGGYETQYF. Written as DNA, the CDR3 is TGTGCCAGCAGTGCGCTAGCGGGGGGGTATGAGACCCAGTACTTC. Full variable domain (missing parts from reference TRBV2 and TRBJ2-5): EPEVTQTPSHQVTQMGQEVILRCVPISNHLYFYWYRQILGQKVEFLVSFYNNEISEKSEIFDDQFSVERPDGSNFTLKIRSTKLEDSAMYFCASSALAGGYETQYFGPGTRLLVL.

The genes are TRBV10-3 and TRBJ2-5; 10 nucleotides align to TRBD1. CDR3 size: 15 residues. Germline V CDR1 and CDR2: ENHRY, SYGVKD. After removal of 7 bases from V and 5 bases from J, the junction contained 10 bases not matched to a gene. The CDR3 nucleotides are TGTGCCATCACCGGACAGGGGGGAGCGAGGGAGACCCAGTACTTC. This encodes CAITGQGGARETQYF.

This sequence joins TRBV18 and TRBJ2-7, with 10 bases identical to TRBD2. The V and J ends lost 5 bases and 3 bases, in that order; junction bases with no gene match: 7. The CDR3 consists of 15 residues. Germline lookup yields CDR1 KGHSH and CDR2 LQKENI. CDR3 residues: CASSITSGKDYEQYF. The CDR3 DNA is TGTGCCAGCTCAATAACTAGCGGGAAGGACTACGAGCAGTACTTC.

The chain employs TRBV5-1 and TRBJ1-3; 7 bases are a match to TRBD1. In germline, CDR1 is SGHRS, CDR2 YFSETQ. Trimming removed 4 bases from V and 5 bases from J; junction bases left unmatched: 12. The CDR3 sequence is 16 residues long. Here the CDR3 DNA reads TGCGCCAGCAGCCCGCTTCAGACAGGGAATCGAAACACCATATATTTT. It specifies CASSPLQTGNRNTIYF.

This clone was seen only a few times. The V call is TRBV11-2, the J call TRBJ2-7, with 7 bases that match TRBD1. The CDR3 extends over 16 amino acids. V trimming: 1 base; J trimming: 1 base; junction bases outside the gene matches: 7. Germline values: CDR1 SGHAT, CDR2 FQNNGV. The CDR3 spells CASSLGRDSLSYEQYF. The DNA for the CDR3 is TGTGCCAGCAGCTTAGGAAGGGACAGCTTGTCCTACGAGCAGTACTTC. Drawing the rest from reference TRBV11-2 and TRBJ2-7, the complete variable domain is EAGVAQSPRYKIIEKRQSVAFWCNPISGHATLYWYQQILGQGPKLLIQFQNNGVVDDSQLPKDRFSAERLKGVDSTLKIQPAKLEDSAVYLCASSLGRDSLSYEQYFGPGTRLTVT.

CDR3 sequence reads: CASSKGQGSNQPQHF. In DNA form, the CDR3 reads TGTGCCAGCAGCAAGGGACAGGGGAGCAATCAGCCCCAGCATTTT. The gene calls are TRBV9 and TRBJ1-5; 10 bases match TRBD1. Germline trimming cut 4 bases from V and 1 base from J; bases unmatched to any gene: 2. The CDR3 runs 15 residues. The germline V gene has CDR1 SGDLS and CDR2 YYNGEE.

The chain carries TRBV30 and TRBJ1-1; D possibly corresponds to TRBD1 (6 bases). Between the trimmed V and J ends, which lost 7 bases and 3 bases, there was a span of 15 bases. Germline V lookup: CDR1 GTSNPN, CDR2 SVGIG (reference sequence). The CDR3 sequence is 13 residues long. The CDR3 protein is CASIPDRYTEAFF. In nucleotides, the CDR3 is TGTGCCTCAATACCGGACAGATACACTGAAGCTTTCTTT.

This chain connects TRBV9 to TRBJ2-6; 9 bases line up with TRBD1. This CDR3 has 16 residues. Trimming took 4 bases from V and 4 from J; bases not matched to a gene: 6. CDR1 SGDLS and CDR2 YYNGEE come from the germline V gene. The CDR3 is CASSKLQGAGANVLTF. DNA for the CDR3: TGTGCCAGCAGCAAACTACAGGGGGCCGGGGCCAACGTCCTGACTTTC.

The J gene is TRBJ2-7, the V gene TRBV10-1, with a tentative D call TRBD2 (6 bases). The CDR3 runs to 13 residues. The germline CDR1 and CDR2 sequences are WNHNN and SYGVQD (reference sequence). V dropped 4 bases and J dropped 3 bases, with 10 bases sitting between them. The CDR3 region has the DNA TGCGCCAGCAGTGGCGGGATGAACTACGAGCAGTACTTC. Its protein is CASSGGMNYEQYF.

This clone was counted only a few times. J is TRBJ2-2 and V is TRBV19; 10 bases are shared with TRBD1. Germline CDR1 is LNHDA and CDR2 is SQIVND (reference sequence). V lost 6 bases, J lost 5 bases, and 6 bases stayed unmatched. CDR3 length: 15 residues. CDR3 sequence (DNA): TGTGCCAGTAGCCCGGGACAGGGGTTTACCGGGGAGCTGTTTTTT. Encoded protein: CASSPGQGFTGELFF.

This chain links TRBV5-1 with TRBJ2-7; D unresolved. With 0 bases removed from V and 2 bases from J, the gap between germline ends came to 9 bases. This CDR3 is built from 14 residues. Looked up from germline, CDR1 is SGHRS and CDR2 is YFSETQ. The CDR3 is CASSLGGKPYEQYF. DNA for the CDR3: TGCGCCAGCAGCTTGGGAGGAAAACCCTACGAGCAGTACTTC.

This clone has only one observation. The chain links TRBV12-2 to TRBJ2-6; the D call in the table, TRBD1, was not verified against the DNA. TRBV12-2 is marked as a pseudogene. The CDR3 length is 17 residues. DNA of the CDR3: TGTGCAAGTCGCTTAGGGGCAGCCTACTCTGGGGCCAACGTCCTGACTTTC. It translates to CASRLGAAYSGANVLTF.